The clone carrying this TCR beta chain was detected only a few times. Its antigen remains unidentified. A single record per CDR3 protein comes from TCRdb applying MiXCR to the reads. The top ten hold around 20% of the sample, which has 300,000 to 400,000 distinct CDR3 sequences, about 28% seen once. Per germline, CDR1 MNHEY and CDR2 SVGAGI. Deletions cut 0 bases from V and 6 bases from J, with 14 bases between. There are 15 residues in the CDR3. This entry comes from a study of T cell repertoires in cytomegalovirus infection. Turning to the study itself: Recently identified HLA-C-restricted and well-studied HLA-B-restricted CMV epitopes were used. CMV infection and matching HLA type were both indicated by public TCR beta signatures. Findings of the study overall: What dominated the ex vivo response were HLA-C-restricted CMV-specific TCR beta clonotypes. Of the TCR beta families, the public ones yielded a cumulative frequency that identified carriers of CMV plus the relevant HLA.

The chain combines TRBV6-5 with TRBJ1-2; D might be TRBD1 (5 bases). The sequence was collected from a human donor in good health (CMV status not recorded). Some clones in this sample may be carry-over from other donors' samples. The sequenced sample was cultured PBMCs, obtained from culture after CMV antigen stimulation. CDR3 in amino acids: CASSYSRQKENGYTF. CDR3 nucleotides: TGTGCCAGCAGTTACTCGAGACAGAAAGAAAATGGCTACACCTTC.